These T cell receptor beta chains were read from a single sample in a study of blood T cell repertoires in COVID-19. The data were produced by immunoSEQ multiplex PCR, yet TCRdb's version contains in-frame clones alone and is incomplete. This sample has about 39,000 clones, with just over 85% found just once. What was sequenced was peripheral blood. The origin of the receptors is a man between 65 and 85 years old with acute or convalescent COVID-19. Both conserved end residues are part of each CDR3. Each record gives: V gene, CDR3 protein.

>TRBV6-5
CASSLRRGSTDTQYF
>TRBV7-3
CASSLTGRNSPLHF
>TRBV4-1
CASSQEETGVIEQYF
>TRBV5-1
CASSLLGLGVGETQYF
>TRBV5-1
CASSPTGSEEAFF
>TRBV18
CASSPRWYNSQPEEKLFF
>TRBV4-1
CASSQVLQTSNQPQHF
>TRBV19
CASSPGHRVLAEAFF
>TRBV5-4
CASRSGLAENTGELFF
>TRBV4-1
CASSLSGYQETQYF
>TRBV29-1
CSVHSGNEAFF
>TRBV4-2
CASSGQGAGPNTEAFF
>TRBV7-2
CASSLGGANTGELFF
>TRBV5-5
CASSELTGGGGYTF
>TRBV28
CASSFQGQGAPEQYF
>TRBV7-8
CASSLRTSRTGELFF
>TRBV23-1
CAGRPAGELFF
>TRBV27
CASSSSWDIGKLFF
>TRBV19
CASSAPRSGLNTEAFF
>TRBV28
CASTPMGWGTSGSGVNEQFF
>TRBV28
CASGEGGIGTEAFF
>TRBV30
CAWSEGAVTGELFF
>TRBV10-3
CAISEGQGGNTEAFF
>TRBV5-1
CASSLQTTNEKLFF
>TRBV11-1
CASSFEAGIAKNIQYF
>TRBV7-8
CASGQGFTEAFF
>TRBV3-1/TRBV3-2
CASDQGGMAGSYEQYF
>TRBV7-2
CASSENRETQYF
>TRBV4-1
CASSRGTGSYEQYF
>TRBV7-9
CASTLTGTGGDTDTQYF
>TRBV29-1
CSPDREGTEAFF
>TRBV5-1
CASSPTGGWNYGYTF
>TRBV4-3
CASSQDTQGNQPQHF
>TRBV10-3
CAISSTGGKASTLHF
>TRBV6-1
CASSEERVYSEQFF
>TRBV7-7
CASSSGVRALQETQYF
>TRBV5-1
CASSLGVSGYGYTF
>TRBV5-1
CASSVGGTYNEQFF
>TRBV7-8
CASSPRRVPLNTEAFF
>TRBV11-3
CASSLEAPGELFF
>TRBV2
CASSPQGNQPQHF
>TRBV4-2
CASSQDGAEDTQYF
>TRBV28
CASSLLAGAAFF
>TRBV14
CASSQVTSGYNEQFF
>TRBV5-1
CASSLGGGSPLHF
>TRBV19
CACKEHRDTNSGNTIYF
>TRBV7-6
CASSPGQGSNSGANVLTF
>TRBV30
CAWSGEASYGGHNEQFF
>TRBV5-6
CASSPRTGGGTEAFF
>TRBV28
CATGQAQVAGNTIYF
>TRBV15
CATSGDWGAQHF
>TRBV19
CASSSSLQGASYGYTF
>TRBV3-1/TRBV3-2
CASSQDQRVPLPEKLFF